This T cell receptor beta chain emerged from a study of blood T cell repertoires in COVID-19. Across the study: Both acute and convalescent COVID-19 samples were obtained from the United States, Italy and Spain. PBMCs, B-cell-depleted T cells, or T cells were the source of the cDNA or gDNA that made up the material.

As originally analysed: Reference gene primer amplification yielded estimated nucleated cell counts. Clones were read by immunoSEQ multiplex PCR, and TCRdb kept only the in-frame ones, dropping some. That table supplies the V and J calls and clone size; D and trimming were determined from the DNA. The sample contains some 120,000 clones, around 80% of which appear only once. This sequence originates from a man aged 70-80 years with acute or convalescent COVID-19. Sequenced: peripheral blood.

The CDR3 reads CASSSGQTQETQYF. The CDR3 DNA sequence: TGCGCCAGCAGCTCGGGACAGACCCAAGAGACCCAGTACTTC. This chain links TRBV5-1 with TRBJ2-5, with 7 nucleotides matching TRBD1. Looked up from germline, CDR1 is SGHRS and CDR2 is YFSETQ. V was clipped by 3 bases and J by 1 base; unmatched bases: 3. The CDR3 has 14 residues.